This T cell receptor (beta chain) was profiled in a study of T cell clones after liver transplantation. The table came from immunoSEQ multiplex PCR; TCRdb's copy has only in-frame clones and leaves some out. In the table there are tens of thousands of clones, 60% to 80% of which are singletons. In germline, CDR1 is SGHTA, CDR2 FQGNSA. V was shortened by 1 base and J by 6 bases, with 10 bases between the two germline ends. This CDR3 region has 15 residues. This chain connects TRBV7-2 to TRBJ1-6, with D unresolved. The sample here was CD4+ T cells from blood, taken before liver transplant. The TCR comes from a human donor who received a liver transplant. The CDR3 protein is CASSLGAGGNSPLHF. CDR3 in DNA: TGTGCCAGCAGCTTAGGAGCGGGCGGTAATTCACCCCTCCACTTT.